One TCR beta chain is described in this entry. What it recognizes is unknown. This sample is part of a study of shared clonotypes between healthy human individuals. Findings and limits, study-wide: Shared across a few donors were 4% to 6% of the naive CD4 clonotypes.

TCRdb keeps only in-frame clones here, not all; method: immunoSEQ multiplex PCR. Counted here are more than 1 million clones, around 78% occurring once; the ten biggest clones make up roughly 0.56%. Trimming stripped 8 bases from V and 2 bases from J, with 13 bases between. Germline CDR1 and CDR2: MDHEN and SYDVKM. The CDR3 spans 13 residues. Only Caucasian adults living in Nashville, Tennessee served as donors. Sequencing input: memory CD4+ T cells from PBMCs. The subset was: CD45RA-negative fraction. The origin of this receptor is a man between 18 and 35 years old in good health. Some clones in this sample may be carry-over from other donors' samples. The J gene is TRBJ2-7, the V gene TRBV28; D unresolved. For the CDR3, the DNA is TGTGCCAGCCATAAGAAAGCTCCCTACGAGCAGTACTTC. Its translation is CASHKKAPYEQYF.